A single sample gave rise to the 26 T cell receptor beta chains below, sequenced in a study of beta chain features in type 1 diabetes. Expressed TCRB transcripts were sequenced because the isolated RNA had all been reverse transcribed beforehand. The table came from immunoSEQ multiplex PCR; TCRdb's copy has only in-frame clones and leaves some out. Of 130,000 or so clones in the sample, around a sixth were seen once. General study points: All four CD4+ subsets of Type 1 diabetes patients contained TCRB CDR3s that were moderately but significantly shorter.

These TCRs' antigens remain unknown. Specimen: central memory CD4+ T cells from blood. Every receptor here comes from a young man with type 1 diabetes.

This clone was seen only a few times. CDR3 DNA: TGCAGCGTTGAAGTAGGGACTAGCGGGACCTACAATGAGCAGTTCTTC. Protein sequence: CSVEVGTSGTYNEQFF. This chain joins TRBV29-1 and TRBJ2-1; 13 bases align to TRBD2. V trimming: 1 base; J trimming: 2 bases; junction bases outside the gene matches: 2. CDR1 SQVTM and CDR2 ANQGSEA come from the germline V gene. The CDR3 covers 16 residues.

This clone was picked up a small number of times. J is TRBJ2-3 and V is TRBV5-1, with a tentative D call TRBD1 (5 bases). Trimming left V 0 bases short and J 3 bases short, with 14 bases between. Germline V gene sequence: CDR1 SGHRS, CDR2 YFSETQ. This CDR3 has 16 residues. The CDR3 loop is CASSLEAGPETDTQYF. Here the CDR3 DNA reads TGCGCCAGCAGCTTGGAGGCAGGGCCCGAGACAGATACGCAGTATTTT. The full variable domain, rest sourced from reference TRBV5-1 and TRBJ2-3, is KAGVTQTPRYLIKTRGQQVTLSCSPISGHRSVSWYQQTPGQGLQFLFEYFSETQRNKGNFPGRFSGRQFSNSRSEMNVSTLELGDSALYLCASSLEAGPETDTQYFGPGTRLTVL.

Notes on this clone: This may be a read error: a much more frequent sequence differs by one nucleotide. V is TRBV28 and J is TRBJ2-5; D ambiguous. From germline, CDR1 is MDHEN and CDR2 SYDVKM. The CDR3 contains 11 residues. V was pared by 6 bases and J by 5 bases, with 7 bases between. The CDR3 spells CASRIEETQYF. The CDR3 DNA is TGTGCCAGCAGAATAGAGGAGACCCAGTACTTC.

The chain couples TRBV28 to TRBJ1-2, with 8 bases lining up with TRBD1. CDR3 length: 15 residues. V lost 5 bases and J lost 7; bases outside the gene matches: 12. The germline CDR1 and CDR2 sequences are MDHEN and SYDVKM. The CDR3 reads CASSTYSGTGGGYTF. For the CDR3, the DNA is TGTGCCAGCAGTACCTACTCCGGGACAGGAGGTGGCTACACCTTC.

This clone showed up just a few times. V usage is TRBV6-5 and J usage is TRBJ2-7; TRBD1 matches at 8 bases. V was pared by 6 bases and J by 4 bases, with 8 bases of the junction left unmatched. Per germline, CDR1 MNHEY and CDR2 SVGAGI. This CDR3 region has 14 residues. The CDR3 region is CASRRTGGYYEQYF. Here the CDR3 DNA reads TGTGCCAGCAGACGAACAGGGGGTTATTACGAGCAGTACTTC.

The CDR3 loop is CASLNQGLVNTEAFF. As DNA, the CDR3 is TGTGCCAGCCTTAACCAGGGATTGGTGAACACTGAAGCTTTCTTT. The rearrangement joins TRBV6-1 to TRBJ1-1; TRBD1 might be the D (5 bases). The CDR3 covers 15 residues. Looked up from germline, CDR1 is MNHNS and CDR2 is SASEGT. V was trimmed by 8 bases and J by 0 bases, leaving 16 bases between them.

The V and J genes are TRBV29-1 and TRBJ1-2, with D possibly matching TRBD1 (5 bases). Germline V gene sequence: CDR1 SQVTM, CDR2 ANQGSEA. The CDR3 is made up of 11 amino acids. V lost 7 bases and J lost 5, with 11 bases in between. Here the CDR3 reads CSGGEEYGYTF. DNA of the CDR3: TGCAGCGGGGGGGAAGAATATGGCTACACCTTC.

The V call is TRBV18, the J call TRBJ2-2; D perhaps matches TRBD2 (5 bases). Germline V gives CDR1 KGHSH, CDR2 LQKENI. Trimming removed 0 bases at V and 0 bases at J, with 5 bases between. This CDR3 spans 15 amino acids. CDR3 nucleotide sequence: TGTGCCAGCTCACCACCGGAGGCGAACACCGGGGAGCTGTTTTTT. Translating gives CASSPPEANTGELFF.

CDR3 DNA sequence: TGTGCCAGCCGAGGGAGGTCAGATACGCAGTATTTT. It codes for CASRGRSDTQYF. The rearrangement joins TRBV27 to TRBJ2-3; D perhaps matches TRBD2 (6 bases). The CDR3 totals 12 residues. Trimming left V 8 bases short and J 4 bases short, with 10 bases between. The germline CDR1 and CDR2 sequences are MNHEY and SMNVEV (reference sequence).

This clone was recorded a few times. The V gene is TRBV29-1, the J gene TRBJ2-7, with D tentatively TRBD1 or TRBD2 (5 bases each). The germline CDR1 and CDR2 sequences are SQVTM and ANQGSEA. There are 13 residues in the CDR3. V was trimmed by 4 bases and J by 3 bases, leaving 13 bases between them. The CDR3 is CSVVRWGSYEQYF. As DNA, the CDR3 is TGCAGCGTTGTCAGATGGGGGAGCTACGAGCAGTACTTC.

The rearrangement joins TRBV30 to TRBJ1-5; D unresolved. The CDR3 has 16 amino acids. The V gene's germline CDR1 is GTSNPN and CDR2 SVGIG (reference sequence). V shed 6 bases and J shed 0 bases, with 18 bases lying between them. For the CDR3, the DNA is TGTGCCTGTTCGAACCCCGAGGGTTATAGCAATCAGCCCCAGCATTTT. Translating gives CACSNPEGYSNQPQHF.

The chain couples TRBV7-2 to TRBJ2-3, with D possibly TRBD2 on 6 matching bases. The CDR3 spans 14 residues. The germline gives CDR1 SGHTA, CDR2 FQGNSA. The V end lost 3 bases, the J end lost 0 bases, and 7 bases lay between the germline ends. The CDR3 region is CASSLGTSTDTQYF. The CDR3 DNA reads TGTGCCAGCAGCTTGGGGACTAGCACAGATACGCAGTATTTT.

With regard to this clone: In the same sample, other DNA sequences code for this CDR3. This chain joins TRBV2 and TRBJ2-5; D is uncertain. Per germline, CDR1 SNHLY and CDR2 FYNNEI. The CDR3 has 13 residues. Trimming took 3 bases from V and 1 from J, leaving 6 bases between them. This CDR3 is CASSEVSQETQYF. DNA for the CDR3: TGTGCCAGCAGTGAGGTTAGCCAAGAGACCCAGTACTTC.

The chain couples TRBV18 to TRBJ2-1; no reliable D call. The CDR3 is 17 residues long. Trimming pared 6 bases from V and 1 base from J, leaving 19 bases between. Germline V gives CDR1 KGHSH, CDR2 LQKENI. DNA of the CDR3: TGTGCCAGCTCTTCCCCCAACAGAAATCAGTCCTACAATGAGCAGTTCTTC. This codes for CASSSPNRNQSYNEQFF.

This clone was seen repeatedly, ten times or more. V and J are TRBV5-1 and TRBJ1-2; 7 bases map to TRBD1. This CDR3 has 13 amino acids. Germline V gene data show CDR1 as SGHRS and CDR2 as YFSETQ. V lost 4 bases, J lost 2 bases, and 2 bases stayed unmatched. This CDR3 is CASSEQGNYGYTF. CDR3 DNA: TGCGCCAGCAGCGAACAGGGGAACTATGGCTACACCTTC. The variable domain in full, with the rest retrieved from reference TRBV5-1 and TRBJ1-2, is KAGVTQTPRYLIKTRGQQVTLSCSPISGHRSVSWYQQTPGQGLQFLFEYFSETQRNKGNFPGRFSGRQFSNSRSEMNVSTLELGDSALYLCASSEQGNYGYTFGSGTRLTVV.

The V call is TRBV4-3, the J call TRBJ2-7, with no clear D. Germline V lookup: CDR1 LGHNA, CDR2 YSLEER. Trimming stripped 4 bases from V and 2 bases from J, with 12 bases between. This CDR3 is 14 amino acids long. CDR3 amino acids: CASSRNTVAYEQYF. Written as DNA, the CDR3 is TGCGCCAGCAGCCGCAACACAGTGGCCTACGAGCAGTACTTC.

In its sample, this clone was seen a few times. The rearrangement joins TRBV6-1 to TRBJ2-5; 9 bases line up with TRBD2. Germline loops: CDR1 MNHNS, CDR2 SASEGT. The CDR3 loop spans 15 amino acids. Trimming took 4 bases from V and 5 from J; bases not matched to a gene: 8. The CDR3 DNA sequence: TGTGCCAGCAGTGCCCCTAGCGGGATACCCGAGACCCAGTACTTC. This gives the protein CASSAPSGIPETQYF.

This clone turned up a few times. The junction shows a germline mismatch at one end, possibly a read error. V usage is TRBV30 and J usage is TRBJ2-7, with D unresolved. CDR1 and CDR2 (germline): GTSNPN, SVGIG (reference sequence). The CDR3 extends over 12 amino acids. The CDR3 DNA reads as TGTGCCTGGAGTCGTGGGTCCCTCGGTACGGACTTC. Encoded protein: CAWSRGSLGTDF.

The J gene is TRBJ2-1, the V gene TRBV20-1; 7 nucleotides line up with TRBD2. The V segment lost 6 bases and the J segment 9 bases; nucleotides outside the gene matches: 5. Germline lookup yields CDR1 DFQATT and CDR2 SNEGSKA (reference sequence). The CDR3 sequence is 11 residues long. CDR3 in DNA: TGCAGTGCCCAACCGGGAGGTGAGCAGTTCTTC. Translated: CSAQPGGEQFF.

This clone was recorded a few times. The chain links TRBV7-9 to TRBJ1-2; the D gene is possibly TRBD1 (6 bases). The CDR3 totals 15 residues. Trimming cost V 1 base and J 7 bases, with 16 bases left between them. Germline loops: CDR1 SEHNR, CDR2 FQNEAQ (reference sequence). DNA for the CDR3: TGTGCCAGCAGCTTAGATACCGGGGGCCCGAGTGGCTACACCTTC. It is translated as CASSLDTGGPSGYTF.

The chain carries TRBV7-9 and TRBJ2-2; no firm D call. The CDR3 spans 14 residues. Trimming removed 4 bases at V and 1 base at J, with 7 bases between. Germline assignment: CDR1 SEHNR and CDR2 FQNEAQ (reference sequence). CDR3 loop: CASSSDGNTGELFF. For the CDR3, the DNA is TGTGCCAGCAGCTCGGACGGGAACACCGGGGAGCTGTTTTTT.

This clone was seen only a few times. V usage is TRBV5-1 and J usage is TRBJ2-2; D gene unclear. V lost 3 bases and J lost 0, with 6 bases in between. The CDR3 has 14 amino acids. The germline CDR1 and CDR2 sequences are SGHRS and YFSETQ. The CDR3 DNA sequence: TGCGCCAGCAGCTCAGACTCGAACACCGGGGAGCTGTTTTTT. Translating gives CASSSDSNTGELFF.

The chain has TRBV6-5 and TRBJ2-4, with D unclear. The V gene lost 8 bases and the J gene lost 5 bases, with 16 bases spanning the gap. Germline loops: CDR1 MNHEY, CDR2 SVGAGI. This CDR3 has 14 amino acids. CDR3 sequence: CASQLEKIQNIQYF. The CDR3 DNA sequence: TGTGCCAGCCAGTTAGAAAAGATCCAAAACATTCAGTACTTC.

In its sample, this clone was seen a few times. This chain uses TRBV29-1 with TRBJ2-5; no clear D gene. CDR1 is SQVTM, CDR2 ANQGSEA, per germline. CDR3 length: 15 amino acids. V lost 3 bases and J lost 1, with 15 bases in between. The CDR3 bases are TGCAGCGTTGATGCGACCACCATGGCCCAAGAGACCCAGTACTTC. It is translated as CSVDATTMAQETQYF.

The chain recombines TRBV5-1 with TRBJ1-4, with 9 bases fitting TRBD1. Germline-derived CDR1 and CDR2 are SGHRS and YFSETQ. Germline trimming cut 4 bases from V and 7 bases from J; bases unmatched to any gene: 2. The CDR3 contains 13 residues. This chain's CDR3 is CASSNRGREKLFF. The CDR3 coding sequence is TGCGCCAGCAGCAACAGGGGGCGTGAAAAACTGTTTTTT.

This clone was detected only a few times. The CDR3 sequence is CASSLGGGSMNTEAFF. For the CDR3, the DNA is TGTGCCAGCAGCTTAGGGGGCGGCAGCATGAACACTGAAGCTTTCTTT. This rearrangement joins TRBV13 to TRBJ1-1; no clear D gene. CDR1 PRHDT and CDR2 FYEKMQ come from the germline V gene (reference sequence). The CDR3 length is 16 residues. V gave up 0 bases and J gave up 0 bases, with 11 bases separating them.